This T cell receptor (beta chain) was retrieved from a study of cytomegalovirus exposure and HLA in healthy donors. The germline V gene has CDR1 MNHEY and CDR2 SMNVEV (reference sequence). CDR3 size: 16 residues. Trimming left V 5 bases short and J 6 bases short, with 21 bases between. Notes on this clone: Its specificity is not known.

With 60 Vbeta and 13 Jbeta primers, the PCR was carried out. The table came from immunoSEQ multiplex PCR; TCRdb's copy has only in-frame clones and leaves some out. Counted here are roughly 77,000 clones, 67% occurring once; the ten biggest clones make up around 6.9%. General study results and limits: In a later analysis, HLA-associated beta chains showed higher expansion and lower generation probabilities than comparable chains.

The specimen sequenced was PBMCs. The chain carries TRBV27 and TRBJ2-3, with D perhaps TRBD2 (7 bases). The clonotype comes from a woman aged 45-59 years in good health and CMV-seropositive. This CDR3 is CASSPYTGGREDTQYF. CDR3 sequence (DNA): TGTGCCAGCAGTCCCTATACCGGGGGGCGGGAGGATACGCAGTATTTT.